This T cell receptor (beta chain) was captured by sequencing in a study of OX40 agonist ivuxolimab in advanced cancers. Clones were sequenced by immunoSEQ multiplex PCR, and TCRdb holds only the in-frame ones, with some missing. The sample has approximately 60,000 clones, approximately 84% seen once. The study, taken as a whole, reports: Normalized expansion of T-cell clones was also low for some nonresponders.

In the case of this clone: Its specificity is not known.

The material was CD4+ or CD8+ T cells sorted from blood, obtained in a trial of the OX40 agonist ivuxolimab. The TCR was taken from an adult with an advanced solid tumor such as melanoma, head and neck, liver or kidney cancer.

CDR3 bases: TGTGCCAGTAGTTACGTCAGGGGGCAGGGGAACACTGAAGCTTTCTTT. This codes for CASSYVRGQGNTEAFF. The chain employs TRBV19 and TRBJ1-1; 8 nucleotides line up with TRBD1. CDR3 length equals 16 residues. Germline CDR1 and CDR2: LNHDA and SQIVND (reference sequence). J gave up 1 base and V 5 bases, and 9 bases lay outside the gene matches.